Sequencing of this T cell receptor beta chain was carried out in a study of T cells in Graves' hyperthyroidism and ophthalmopathy. Study observations and caveats: Ophthalmopathy was identified by the model a median about 6.8 months ahead of onset. Expanded thyroid clonotypes (above 0.001) were mostly also found in blood. Ophthalmopathy was distinguished from stable hyperthyroidism by 13 V-J signatures.

The source material, RNA transcripts, was used to amplify TCR beta CDR3 regions. In the first-round RT-PCR of the TCR CDR3, the HTBI primer set was used. TCRdb re-called the multiplex PCR reads with MiXCR, one entry per CDR3 protein. This sample has some 340,000 distinct CDR3 sequences; approximately 14% occur once, and the top ten carry about 37%. Details on this clonotype: As yet, its antigen is unknown.

Pregnant or lactating patients were excluded, as were those with uncontrolled infection or other autoimmune disease. This CDR3 has 15 residues. CDR1 and CDR2 (germline): DFQATT, SNEGSKA (reference sequence). J was trimmed by 3 bases and V by 4 bases; bases with no gene match: 8. The chain has TRBV20-1 and TRBJ2-1; 8 bases agree with TRBD1. Sequencing was performed on blood. The sequence came from a woman between 40 and 55 years old with Graves' ophthalmopathy. This CDR3 is CSATGQEPDYNEQFF. DNA of the CDR3: TGCAGTGCTACGGGACAGGAACCGGACTACAATGAGCAGTTCTTC.